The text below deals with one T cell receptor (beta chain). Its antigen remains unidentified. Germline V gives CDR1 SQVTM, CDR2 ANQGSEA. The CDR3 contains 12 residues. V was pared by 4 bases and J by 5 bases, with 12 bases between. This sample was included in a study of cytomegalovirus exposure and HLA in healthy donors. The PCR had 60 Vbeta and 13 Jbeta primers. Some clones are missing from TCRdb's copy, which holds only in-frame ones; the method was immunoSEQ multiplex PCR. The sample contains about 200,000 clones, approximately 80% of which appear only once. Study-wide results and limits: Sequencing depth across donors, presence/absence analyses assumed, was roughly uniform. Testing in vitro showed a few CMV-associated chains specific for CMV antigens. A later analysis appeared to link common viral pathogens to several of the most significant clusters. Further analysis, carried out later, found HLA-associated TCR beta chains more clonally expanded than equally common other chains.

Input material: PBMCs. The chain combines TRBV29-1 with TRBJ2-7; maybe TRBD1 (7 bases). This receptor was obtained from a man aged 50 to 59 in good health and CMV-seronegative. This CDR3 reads CSVGQGGNEQYF. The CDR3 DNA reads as TGCAGCGTTGGACAGGGAGGCAACGAGCAGTACTTC.